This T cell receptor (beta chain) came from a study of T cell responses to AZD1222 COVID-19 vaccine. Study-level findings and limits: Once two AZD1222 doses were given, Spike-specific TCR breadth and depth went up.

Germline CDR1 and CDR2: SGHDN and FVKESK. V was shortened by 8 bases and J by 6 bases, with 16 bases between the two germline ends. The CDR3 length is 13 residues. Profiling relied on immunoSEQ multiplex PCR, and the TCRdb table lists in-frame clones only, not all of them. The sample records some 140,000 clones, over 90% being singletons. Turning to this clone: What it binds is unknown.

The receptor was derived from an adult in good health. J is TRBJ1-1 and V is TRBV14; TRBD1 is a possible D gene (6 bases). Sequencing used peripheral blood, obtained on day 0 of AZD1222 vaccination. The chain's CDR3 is CASRFTGIPEAFF. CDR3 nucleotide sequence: TGTGCCAGCCGTTTTACAGGGATTCCTGAAGCTTTCTTT.